The rows below give T cell receptor beta chains drawn from one sample of a study of tumor-infiltrating lymphocytes in primary liver carcinoma. One entry per CDR3 protein results from TCRdb running MiXCR on the multiplex PCR reads. The repertoire holds approximately 310,000 distinct CDR3 sequences, over 55% seen once, with roughly 9% in the top ten. Sequencing was done on a sample of peripheral blood. The source of these receptors is a man in his forties with primary liver carcinoma and hepatitis B virus infection. The CDR3 runs from the conserved cysteine through the conserved F or W. Each record gives: V gene, D gene, J gene, clone size, CDR3 protein, CDR3 DNA. A D gene is named only where the DNA matches it firmly. Clone sizes are given selectively: once, few, many, or a class where the clone is expanded.

V: TRBV11-3; D: -; J: TRBJ2-1; size: many; CDR3: CASSLGDGSGPNEQFF; DNA: TGTGCCAGCAGCTTAGGGGACGGGAGCGGGCCCAATGAGCAGTTCTTC
V: TRBV7-9; D: TRBD2; J: TRBJ2-3; size: few; CDR3: CASSLSSGKADTQYF; DNA: TGTGCCAGCAGCTTGTCCAGCGGGAAAGCAGATACGCAGTATTTT
V: TRBV11-2; D: TRBD2; J: TRBJ2-1; size: many; CDR3: CASSLVGLAGGPSLSNEQFF; DNA: TGTGCCAGCAGCTTAGTGGGGCTAGCGGGAGGCCCCTCTCTCAGCAATGAGCAGTTCTTC
V: TRBV6-1; D: TRBD1; J: TRBJ2-7; size: -; CDR3: CASSEESNRGMGSYEEYF; DNA: TGTGCCAGCAGTGAAGAGTCAAACAGGGGTATGGGCTCCTACGAAGAGTACTTC
V: TRBV29-1; D: -; J: TRBJ2-4; size: many; CDR3: CSVEKGQPRNIQYF; DNA: TGCAGCGTTGAGAAGGGCCAGCCTAGAAACATTCAGTACTTC
V: TRBV9; D: TRBD1; J: TRBJ1-3; size: -; CDR3: CASSPTGTPGNTIYF; DNA: TGTGCCAGCAGCCCGACAGGGACCCCTGGAAACACCATATATTTT
V: TRBV6-2/TRBV6-3; D: -; J: TRBJ1-5; size: many; CDR3: CASSYSGEQPQHF; DNA: TGTGCCAGCAGTTACTCAGGGGAACAGCCCCAGCATTTT
V: TRBV24-1; D: -; J: TRBJ2-2; size: -; CDR3: CATSDLSPTGELFF; DNA: TGTGCCACCAGTGATTTGAGCCCGACCGGGGAGCTGTTTTTT
V: TRBV5-1; D: -; J: TRBJ2-3; size: -; CDR3: CASSRGLPVGADTQYF; DNA: TGCGCCAGCAGCCGGGGACTTCCGGTCGGGGCAGATACGCAGTATTTT
V: TRBV10-3; D: TRBD1; J: TRBJ1-5; size: few; CDR3: CAISESDRGRQPQHF; DNA: TGTGCCATCAGTGAGTCGGACAGGGGGCGGCAGCCCCAGCATTTT